These T cell receptor beta chains were read from a single sample in a study of cytomegalovirus exposure and HLA in healthy donors. TCRdb keeps only in-frame clones here, not all; method: immunoSEQ multiplex PCR. The sample has under 200,000 clones, over 60% seen once. The sample taken for sequencing was PBMCs. These receptors came from a female donor in good health and CMV-seronegative. Both conserved end residues are part of each CDR3. The order of the fields is V gene, clone size, J gene, D gene, CDR3 DNA, CDR3 protein. A D gene is named only where the DNA matches it firmly. Rows give clone size only sometimes, using once, few, many, or a class for an expanded clone.

V: TRBV7-2; size: NA; J: TRBJ2-7; D: TRBD1; DNA: TGTGCCAGCAGCCCTGACAGGGCACCCATCTACGAGCAGTACTTC; CDR3: CASSPDRAPIYEQYF
V: TRBV11-2; size: NA; J: TRBJ2-7; D: NA; DNA: TGTGCCAGCAGCTTGGGGCCGCGGGGCCGCTCCTACGAGCAGTACTTC; CDR3: CASSLGPRGRSYEQYF
V: TRBV30; size: NA; J: TRBJ2-3; D: NA; DNA: TGTGCCTGGACTGGACTACCGGGGGATACGCAGTATTTT; CDR3: CAWTGLPGDTQYF
V: TRBV9; size: NA; J: TRBJ2-5; D: NA; DNA: TGTGCCAGCAGCCCCGGACTGAGGGAGACCCAGTACTTC; CDR3: CASSPGLRETQYF
V: TRBV6-6; size: NA; J: TRBJ2-3; D: NA; DNA: TGTGTCAGCAGCCCTGGCGGGCTATTGTACACAGATACGCAGTATTTT; CDR3: CVSSPGGLLYTDTQYF
V: TRBV9; size: NA; J: TRBJ2-1; D: TRBD2; DNA: TGTGCCAGCAGCGTAGAAGGGACTAGCGGGAGGTTCCATACTGGGGAGCAGTTCTTC; CDR3: CASSVEGTSGRFHTGEQFF
V: TRBV4-3; size: NA; J: TRBJ1-1; D: TRBD1; DNA: TGCGCCAGCAGCCCCCTCGTTGGACAGGGGGCTGAAGCTTTCTTT; CDR3: CASSPLVGQGAEAFF
V: TRBV4-1; size: NA; J: TRBJ2-7; D: TRBD2; DNA: TGCGCCAGCAGCCAGCAAGCGGGAGGCTCCTACGAGCAGTACTTC; CDR3: CASSQQAGGSYEQYF
V: TRBV5-1; size: few; J: TRBJ2-1; D: NA; DNA: TGCGCCAGCACCTTGACTAATCCCTCCTACAATGAGCAGTTCTTC; CDR3: CASTLTNPSYNEQFF
V: TRBV25-1; size: NA; J: TRBJ1-2; D: NA; DNA: TGTGCCAGCAGTCTCACTTCGGACAGCCGGGGCTACACCTTC; CDR3: CASSLTSDSRGYTF
V: TRBV18; size: few; J: TRBJ1-2; D: TRBD1; DNA: TGTGCCAGCTCATCCTCGACAGGGGGTGAGGGCTACACCTTC; CDR3: CASSSSTGGEGYTF
V: TRBV4-1; size: few; J: TRBJ1-5; D: NA; DNA: TGCGCCAGCAGCCAAGATCCTAATCAGCCCCAGCATTTT; CDR3: CASSQDPNQPQHF
V: TRBV7-2; size: NA; J: TRBJ2-5; D: NA; DNA: TGTGCCAGCAGCCTAACTAGTGGAACCGGCCAAGAGACCCAGTACTTC; CDR3: CASSLTSGTGQETQYF
V: TRBV2; size: once; J: TRBJ1-2; D: NA; DNA: TGTGCCAGCAGTATTGACAGGTACTATGGCTACACCTTC; CDR3: CASSIDRYYGYTF
V: TRBV6-5; size: NA; J: TRBJ2-7; D: TRBD2; DNA: TGTGCCAGCAGTTACGAAAGCGGGAGGTTGTACGAGCAGTACTTC; CDR3: CASSYESGRLYEQYF
V: TRBV11-2; size: NA; J: TRBJ1-1; D: TRBD1; DNA: TGTGCCAGCAGCTCTCCCCGGACAGGCGTGAAGGCTTTCTTT; CDR3: CASSSPRTGVKAFF
V: TRBV7-2; size: NA; J: TRBJ1-6; D: NA; DNA: TGTGCCAGCAGCCCGTTCCCAGAATCACCCCTCCACTTT; CDR3: CASSPFPESPLHF
V: TRBV28; size: NA; J: TRBJ2-3; D: TRBD2; DNA: TGTGCCAGCAGTTTATCGGGCCCCCTTAGCGGGACTAGCACAGATACGCAGTATTTT; CDR3: CASSLSGPLSGTSTDTQYF
V: TRBV30; size: NA; J: TRBJ2-3; D: NA; DNA: TGTGCCTGGAGCGGTAGTGGCCCTTCGAGGGATACGCAGTATTTT; CDR3: CAWSGSGPSRDTQYF
V: TRBV10-1; size: few; J: TRBJ2-7; D: NA; DNA: TGCGCCAGCAGTGTTGTGGGATCAAAAGGGGGAACCTACGAGCAGTACTTC; CDR3: CASSVVGSKGGTYEQYF
V: TRBV19; size: NA; J: TRBJ1-6; D: NA; DNA: TGTGCCAGTAGTATGGGCAGGGGTGGTTCACCCCTCCACTTT; CDR3: CASSMGRGGSPLHF
V: TRBV29-1; size: NA; J: TRBJ2-3; D: TRBD1; DNA: TGCAGCGGGACGGGACAGGTGAACACAGATACGCAGTATTTT; CDR3: CSGTGQVNTDTQYF
V: TRBV23-1; size: NA; J: TRBJ1-3; D: TRBD1; DNA: TGCGCCAGCAGTCCGGCAGGGGGCGCCTCTGGAAACACCATATATTTT; CDR3: CASSPAGGASGNTIYF
V: TRBV27; size: NA; J: TRBJ2-7; D: NA; DNA: TGTGCCAGCAGTTTTGCCGGGAGCTACGAGCAGTACTTC; CDR3: CASSFAGSYEQYF
V: TRBV5-6; size: NA; J: TRBJ2-1; D: NA; DNA: TGTGCCAGCAGCTTGGACCGGGAGCAGTTCTTC; CDR3: CASSLDREQFF
V: TRBV4-1; size: NA; J: TRBJ1-5; D: NA; DNA: TGCGCCAGCAGCCCATGGGAGGGGCGGAATCAGCCCCAGCATTTT; CDR3: CASSPWEGRNQPQHF
V: TRBV30; size: NA; J: TRBJ2-6; D: TRBD1; DNA: TGTGCCTGGAGTACCACAGGGGTCTCTGGGGCCAACGTCCTGACTTTC; CDR3: CAWSTTGVSGANVLTF
V: TRBV7-8; size: NA; J: TRBJ2-4; D: NA; DNA: TGTGCCAGCAGCTTAGGTGCAGGGGTGAACATTCAGTACTTC; CDR3: CASSLGAGVNIQYF
V: TRBV30; size: NA; J: TRBJ2-1; D: NA; DNA: TGTGCCTGGGACATAGGGACTTGGATTGGCAATGAGCAGTTCTTC; CDR3: CAWDIGTWIGNEQFF
V: TRBV4-2; size: NA; J: TRBJ1-6; D: NA; DNA: TGTGCCAGCAGCCAGGCCGCGGGACCCCCGGGGACCCTCCACTTT; CDR3: CASSQAAGPPGTLHF
V: TRBV9; size: NA; J: TRBJ2-3; D: TRBD2; DNA: TGTGCCAGCAGCGTAGTCCTTGCGGGGGGACGCACAGATACGCAGTATTTT; CDR3: CASSVVLAGGRTDTQYF
V: TRBV5-6; size: NA; J: TRBJ2-5; D: NA; DNA: TGTGCCAGCAGCTTGGGGCTAGTTAGTCGAGAGACCCAGTACTTC; CDR3: CASSLGLVSRETQYF
V: TRBV5-4; size: NA; J: TRBJ1-6; D: NA; DNA: TGTGCCAGCAGCCTCCCGGGCCACCGAGGGATGGCCCTCCACTTT; CDR3: CASSLPGHRGMALHF
V: TRBV4-2; size: NA; J: TRBJ2-5; D: NA; DNA: TGTGCCAGCAGCCAAGATGGGGCCCGGCGAGAGGAGACCCAGTACTTC; CDR3: CASSQDGARREETQYF
V: TRBV4-2; size: NA; J: TRBJ1-2; D: NA; DNA: TGTGCCAGCAGCCAAGACTCTTCCTACACCTTC; CDR3: CASSQDSSYTF
V: TRBV25-1; size: NA; J: TRBJ2-1; D: TRBD2; DNA: TGTGCCAGCAGGGGAGGGCCTGCCTACAATGAGCAGTTCTTC; CDR3: CASRGGPAYNEQFF
V: TRBV5-4; size: NA; J: TRBJ1-3; D: TRBD1; DNA: TGTGCCAGCAGCCAACTTGACAGGGGGAGTGGAAACACCATATATTTT; CDR3: CASSQLDRGSGNTIYF
V: TRBV7-8; size: NA; J: TRBJ1-2; D: TRBD1; DNA: TGTGCCAGCAGCTTAGTAGGGACAGGGATCTTAGTTCGTGGCTACACCTTC; CDR3: CASSLVGTGILVRGYTF
V: TRBV29-1; size: NA; J: TRBJ2-1; D: TRBD1; DNA: TGCAGCGTTGACAGGACAGGTTACAATGAGCAGTTCTTC; CDR3: CSVDRTGYNEQFF
V: TRBV7-2; size: NA; J: TRBJ1-1; D: NA; DNA: TGTGCCAGCAGCTTAGCCGGGGGAGGAGTGCGGGCTTTCTTT; CDR3: CASSLAGGGVRAFF